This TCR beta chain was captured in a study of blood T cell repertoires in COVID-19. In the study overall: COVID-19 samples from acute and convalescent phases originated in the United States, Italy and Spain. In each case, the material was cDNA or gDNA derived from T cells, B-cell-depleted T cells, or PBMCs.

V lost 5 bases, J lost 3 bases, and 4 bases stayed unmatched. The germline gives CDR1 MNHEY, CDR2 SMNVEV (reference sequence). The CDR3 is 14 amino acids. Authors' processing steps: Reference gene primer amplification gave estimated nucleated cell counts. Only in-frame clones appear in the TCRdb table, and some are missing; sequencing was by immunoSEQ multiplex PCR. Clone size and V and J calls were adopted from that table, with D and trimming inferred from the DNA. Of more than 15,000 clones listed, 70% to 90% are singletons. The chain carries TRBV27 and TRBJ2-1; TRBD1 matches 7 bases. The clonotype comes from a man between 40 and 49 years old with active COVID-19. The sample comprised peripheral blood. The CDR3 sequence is CASSPTGLYNEQFF. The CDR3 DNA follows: TGTGCCAGCAGTCCGACAGGGCTCTACAATGAGCAGTTCTTC.